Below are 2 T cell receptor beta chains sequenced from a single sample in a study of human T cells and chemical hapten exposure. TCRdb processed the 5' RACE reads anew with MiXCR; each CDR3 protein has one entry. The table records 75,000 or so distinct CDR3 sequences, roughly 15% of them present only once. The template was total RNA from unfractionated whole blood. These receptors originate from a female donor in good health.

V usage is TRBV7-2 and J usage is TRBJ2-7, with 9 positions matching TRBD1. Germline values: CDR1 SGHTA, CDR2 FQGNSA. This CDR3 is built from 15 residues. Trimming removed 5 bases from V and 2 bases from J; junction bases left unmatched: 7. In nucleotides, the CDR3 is TGTGCCAGCAGCCCCCGGACAGGGGAAACCTACGAGCAGTACTTC. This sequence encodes CASSPRTGETYEQYF.

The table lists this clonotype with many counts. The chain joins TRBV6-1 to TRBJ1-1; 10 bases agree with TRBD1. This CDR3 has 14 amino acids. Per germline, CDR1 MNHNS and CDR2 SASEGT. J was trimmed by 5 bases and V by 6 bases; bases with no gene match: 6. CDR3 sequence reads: CASSPPGQGTEAFF. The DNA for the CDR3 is TGTGCCAGCAGCCCACCGGGACAGGGGACTGAAGCTTTCTTT.